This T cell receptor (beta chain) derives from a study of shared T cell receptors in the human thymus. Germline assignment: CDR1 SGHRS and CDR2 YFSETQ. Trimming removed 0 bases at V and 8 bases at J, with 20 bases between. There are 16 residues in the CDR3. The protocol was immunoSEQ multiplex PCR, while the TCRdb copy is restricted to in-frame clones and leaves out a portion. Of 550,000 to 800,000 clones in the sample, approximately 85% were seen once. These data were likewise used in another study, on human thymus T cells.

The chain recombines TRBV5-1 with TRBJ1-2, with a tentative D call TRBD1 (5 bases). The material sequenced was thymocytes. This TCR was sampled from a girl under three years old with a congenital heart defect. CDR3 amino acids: CASSLVSGGEVEGYTF. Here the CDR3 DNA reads TGCGCCAGCAGCTTGGTGTCGGGAGGGGAGGTAGAGGGCTACACCTTC.